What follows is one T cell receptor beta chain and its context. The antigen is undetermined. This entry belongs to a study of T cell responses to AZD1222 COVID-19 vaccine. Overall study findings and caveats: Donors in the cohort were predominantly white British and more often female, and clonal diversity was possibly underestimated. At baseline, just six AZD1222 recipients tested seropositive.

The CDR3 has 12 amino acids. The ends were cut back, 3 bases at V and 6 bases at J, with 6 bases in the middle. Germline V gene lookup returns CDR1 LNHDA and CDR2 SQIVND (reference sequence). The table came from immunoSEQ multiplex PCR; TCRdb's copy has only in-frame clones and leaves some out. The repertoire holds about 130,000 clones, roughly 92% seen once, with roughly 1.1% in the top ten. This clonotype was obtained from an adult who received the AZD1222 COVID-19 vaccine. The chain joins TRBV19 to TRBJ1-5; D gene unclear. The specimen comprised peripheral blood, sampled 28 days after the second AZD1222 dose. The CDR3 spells CASSMARQPQHF. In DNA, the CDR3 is TGTGCCAGTAGTATGGCCCGTCAGCCCCAGCATTTT.